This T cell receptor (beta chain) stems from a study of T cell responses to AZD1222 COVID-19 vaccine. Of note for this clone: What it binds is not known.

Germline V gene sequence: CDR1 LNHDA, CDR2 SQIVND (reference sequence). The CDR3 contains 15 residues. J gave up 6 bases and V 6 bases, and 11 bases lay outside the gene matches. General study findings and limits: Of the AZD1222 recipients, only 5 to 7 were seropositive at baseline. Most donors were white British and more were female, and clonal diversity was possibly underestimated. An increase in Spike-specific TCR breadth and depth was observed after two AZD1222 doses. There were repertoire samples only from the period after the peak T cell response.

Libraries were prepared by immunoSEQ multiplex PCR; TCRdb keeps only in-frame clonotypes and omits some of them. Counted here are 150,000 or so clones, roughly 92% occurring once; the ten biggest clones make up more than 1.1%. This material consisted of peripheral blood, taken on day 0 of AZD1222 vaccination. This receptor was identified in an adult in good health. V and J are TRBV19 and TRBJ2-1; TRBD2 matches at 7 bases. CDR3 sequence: CASSPSGGGLNEQFF. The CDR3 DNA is TGTGCCAGTAGCCCTAGCGGAGGCGGGCTCAATGAGCAGTTCTTC.